The rows below give T cell receptor beta chains drawn from one sample of a study of CD8 T cells in Susac syndrome. TCRdb fed the immunoSEQ multiplex PCR reads into MiXCR, producing one record per CDR3 protein. This sample has approximately 100,000 distinct CDR3 sequences, with roughly 95% found just once. The sample was CD4+ T cells from PBMCs. These receptors originate from a human donor in good health. CDR3s include the opening cysteine and the closing phenylalanine or tryptophan. A D gene is named only where the DNA matches it firmly. The listing skips clone size in some rows; elsewhere it reads once, few, many or a size class.

j_gene | abundance | v_gene | d_gene | CDR3nt | CDR3aa
TRBJ1-1 | . | TRBV29-1 | . | TGCAGCGTTGGGCTGGTATTGAACACTGAAGCTTTCTTT | CSVGLVLNTEAFF
TRBJ2-3 | . | TRBV24-1 | . | TGTGCCACCAGTGAAGTCGGCCCTAGCACAGATACGCAGTATTTT | CATSEVGPSTDTQYF
TRBJ2-7 | . | TRBV28 | . | TGTGCCAGCAGTTTGTGGGGAGGAACCTACGAGCAGTACTTC | CASSLWGGTYEQYF
TRBJ1-2 | . | TRBV27 | . | TGTGCCAGCAGGGGACATCTGGATAACTATGGCTACACCTTC | CASRGHLDNYGYTF
TRBJ2-1 | once | TRBV29-1 | . | TGCAGCGTTGATACCAGTGTCATACGCAATGAGCAGTTCTTC | CSVDTSVIRNEQFF
TRBJ2-5 | . | TRBV18 | . | TGTGCCAGCCACAGCCAAGAGACCCAGTACTTC | CASHSQETQYF
TRBJ2-7 | . | TRBV27 | . | TGTGCCAGCTCCCGACGAGGGGAGCACTACGAGCAGTACTTC | CASSRRGEHYEQYF
TRBJ1-1 | . | TRBV6-5 | . | TGTGCCAGCAGTCTGCCCCAGGGAACGGCTTTCTTT | CASSLPQGTAFF
TRBJ2-2 | . | TRBV25-1 | . | TGTGCCAGCAGCCTAGGGGAGCGGACCGGGGAGCTGTTTTTT | CASSLGERTGELFF
TRBJ1-1 | . | TRBV12-3/TRBV12-4 | . | TGTGCCAGCGTACCGAACACTGAAGCTTTCTTT | CASVPNTEAFF
TRBJ2-6 | . | TRBV6-5 | . | TGTGCCAGCAGTTACGCGGGACGGACCTCCTTCGGGGCCAACGTCCTGACTTTC | CASSYAGRTSFGANVLTF
TRBJ2-4 | . | TRBV5-1 | . | TGCGCCAGCAGCACCGCCGGGGGAGCCAAAAACATTCAGTACTTC | CASSTAGGAKNIQYF
TRBJ2-5 | . | TRBV27 | TRBD2 | TGTGCCAGCAGACGGACTAGCGGGCAAGAGACCCAGTACTTC | CASRRTSGQETQYF
TRBJ2-7 | . | TRBV4-3 | TRBD2 | TGCGCCAGCAGCCAAGACTCGGGAGGCCGACCCTACGAGCAGTACTTC | CASSQDSGGRPYEQYF
TRBJ2-5 | . | TRBV18 | TRBD1 | TGTGCCAGCTCACCAACCGGGACAGGGGTTCAAGAGACCCAGTACTTC | CASSPTGTGVQETQYF
TRBJ2-2 | . | TRBV12-3/TRBV12-4 | . | TGTGCCAGCAGTTTGAGAGTGGAGACCGGGGAGCTGTTTTTT | CASSLRVETGELFF
TRBJ1-2 | once | TRBV18 | . | TGTGCCAGCTCACAAGAATACTCCAGGTCAGGCGGCTACACCTTC | CASSQEYSRSGGYTF
TRBJ2-1 | . | TRBV5-1 | TRBD2 | TGCGCCAGCAGCTCCGGGACTAGTCGGGAGCAGTTCTTC | CASSSGTSREQFF
TRBJ2-5 | . | TRBV7-7 | TRBD2 | TGTGCTAGCAGCTTAGTACTAGCGGGAGTAGAGACCCAGTACTTC | CASSLVLAGVETQYF
TRBJ2-2 | once | TRBV7-2 | TRBD2 | TGTGCCAGCAGCGTTTCCCCGGGACTAGCGTCCGGGGAGCTGTTTTTT | CASSVSPGLASGELFF
TRBJ2-1 | . | TRBV19 | TRBD1 | TGTGCCAGTAGGCAATTACAGGGGGGAACCAACAATGAGCAGTTCTTC | CASRQLQGGTNNEQFF
TRBJ2-7 | . | TRBV29-1 | . | TGCAGCGTCCTAGAGGCACCACCCTACGAGCAGTACTTC | CSVLEAPPYEQYF
TRBJ2-7 | . | TRBV4-3 | TRBD2 | TGCGCCAGCAGCCAACAACCGACTAGCGGGAGTTACGAGCAGTACTTC | CASSQQPTSGSYEQYF
TRBJ1-2 | . | TRBV24-1 | . | TGTGCCACCAGTGATACCCGGGATAATGGCTACACCTTC | CATSDTRDNGYTF
TRBJ1-6 | . | TRBV27 | . | TGTGCCAGCAGTTTGGGTCGGGGGGCGAGGTCACCCCTCCACTTT | CASSLGRGARSPLHF
TRBJ2-7 | . | TRBV20-1 | TRBD1 | TGCAGTGCTAGCGACAGGGCAGGGAGACGCGAGCAGTACTTC | CSASDRAGRREQYF
TRBJ2-7 | . | TRBV25-1 | . | TGTGCCAGCAGTGGAGGGACGGGCGGATACGAGCAGTACTTC | CASSGGTGGYEQYF
TRBJ1-2 | . | TRBV29-1 | . | TGCAGCGTGAGGGGGGGGACCACTAACTATGGCTACACCTTC | CSVRGGTTNYGYTF
TRBJ2-7 | . | TRBV28 | . | TGTGCCAGCAACCAGCCTAGGGACTCCTACGAGCAGTACTTC | CASNQPRDSYEQYF
TRBJ1-1 | . | TRBV5-1 | . | TGCGCCAGCAGCTTGATGGGACACGAGAACACTGAAGCTTTCTTT | CASSLMGHENTEAFF
TRBJ2-3 | . | TRBV27 | TRBD2 | TGTGCCAGCAGTTACTCGACTAGCGGGGTCCCTTATACGCAGTATTTT | CASSYSTSGVPYTQYF
TRBJ2-2 | . | TRBV3-1 | . | TGTGCCAGCAGCCAAGTACTAACCGGGGAGCTGTTTTTT | CASSQVLTGELFF
TRBJ2-7 | . | TRBV6-5 | TRBD1 | TGTGCCAGCAAAAGGGGGCCCACCTACGAGCAGTACTTC | CASKRGPTYEQYF
TRBJ1-1 | . | TRBV3-1 | . | TGTGCCAGCAGCCACGGACACAGGAACACTGAAGCTTTCTTT | CASSHGHRNTEAFF
TRBJ2-1 | . | TRBV2 | TRBD2 | TGTGCCAGTAACGGGGGGGTGTACGAGCAGTTCTTC | CASNGGVYEQFF
TRBJ2-3 | . | TRBV29-1 | . | TGCAGCGTTTTGGCGGGCGGCACAGATACGCAGTATTTT | CSVLAGGTDTQYF
TRBJ1-1 | . | TRBV28 | . | TGTGCCAGCAGTTTTCGGGGGGGAGGTGGCACTGAAGCTTTCTTT | CASSFRGGGGTEAFF
TRBJ2-5 | . | TRBV7-2 | . | TGTGCCAGCAGCTTAGTAAGGGGGGAGACCCAGTACTTC | CASSLVRGETQYF
TRBJ2-7 | . | TRBV5-1 | . | TGCGCCAGCAGCCCCCTAGATCCACTATACGAGCAGTACTTC | CASSPLDPLYEQYF
TRBJ1-4 | . | TRBV15 | TRBD1 | TGTGCCACCAGGCCCGGGACAGGGGGCGCGACAACTAATGAAAAACTGTTTTTT | CATRPGTGGATTNEKLFF
TRBJ2-7 | . | TRBV5-1 | . | TGCGCCAGCAGCCGAGACTTCCAGTACGAGCAGTACTTC | CASSRDFQYEQYF
TRBJ2-3 | . | TRBV5-1 | TRBD1 | TGCGCCAGCAGCGCTACAGACAGGGTTAGCACAGATACGCAGTATTTT | CASSATDRVSTDTQYF
TRBJ2-4 | . | TRBV20-1 | TRBD2 | TGCAGTGCTAGAGAGCGGGGGATGGCCAAAAACATTCAGTACTTC | CSARERGMAKNIQYF
TRBJ2-5 | . | TRBV29-1 | TRBD2 | TGCAGCGTTTCAAGGGCTAGCGGGAGGCCGGAGACCCAGTACTTC | CSVSRASGRPETQYF
TRBJ2-3 | few | TRBV18 | . | TGTGCCAGCTCTGTAGGAGGGACAGATACGCAGTATTTT | CASSVGGTDTQYF
TRBJ1-1 | . | TRBV12-3/TRBV12-4 | . | TGTGCCAGCAGTTTGGGTCCCGGACGAACGAACACTGAAGCTTTCTTT | CASSLGPGRTNTEAFF
TRBJ2-4 | . | TRBV6-5 | . | TGTGCCAGCAGTTACTCGAGCACGGGAACCGGCAACATTCAGTACTTC | CASSYSSTGTGNIQYF
TRBJ2-4 | . | TRBV5-6 | . | TGTGCCAGCAGCTCCATGGACAGACTAGCCAAAAACATTCAGTACTTC | CASSSMDRLAKNIQYF
TRBJ2-3 | once | TRBV29-1 | TRBD2 | TGCAGCGTTGAGGCGGGAGACGGAGATACGCAGTATTTT | CSVEAGDGDTQYF
TRBJ2-7 | . | TRBV20-1 | . | TGCAGTGCTAGAGGGGCCTCACTCTACGAGCAGTACTTC | CSARGASLYEQYF
TRBJ2-3 | . | TRBV28 | TRBD2 | TGTGCCAGCAGTAGGGGACTAGCGGGGGCCACAGATACGCAGTATTTT | CASSRGLAGATDTQYF
TRBJ1-6 | . | TRBV2 | . | TGTGCCAGCGGCTTGAGCTCCTATAATTCACCCCTCCACTTT | CASGLSSYNSPLHF
TRBJ2-7 | . | TRBV7-9 | TRBD1 | TGTGCCAGCAGCCGGGACAGGGGAAAATACGAGCAGTACTTC | CASSRDRGKYEQYF
TRBJ2-5 | few | TRBV2 | . | TGTGCCAGCAGGGTTACTAGAGAAGAGACCCAGTACTTC | CASRVTREETQYF
TRBJ2-2 | few | TRBV12-3/TRBV12-4 | . | TGTGCCAGCAGTTCCTTAAGGGCCGGGGAGCTGTTTTTT | CASSSLRAGELFF
TRBJ2-5 | . | TRBV12-3/TRBV12-4 | . | TGTGCCAGCAGTCAACGGGACTCCACCCAGTACTTC | CASSQRDSTQYF
TRBJ1-5 | once | TRBV2 | TRBD1 | TGTGCCAGCAGACGACAGGGTACAGGGATGGGCAATCAGCCCCAGCATTTT | CASRRQGTGMGNQPQHF
TRBJ2-7 | . | TRBV5-6 | . | TGTGCCAGCAGCAGGGGCTTCCTCAGGTACGAGCAGTACTTC | CASSRGFLRYEQYF